This T cell receptor beta chain was sequenced during a study of blood T cell repertoires in COVID-19. In the study overall: Whether acute or convalescent, the COVID-19 samples came from the United States, Italy and Spain. In each case, the material was cDNA or gDNA derived from T cells, B-cell-depleted T cells, or PBMCs.

Authors' processing steps: Estimation of nucleated cell counts relied on the amplification of reference gene primers. Generated by immunoSEQ multiplex PCR, the TCRdb table keeps only in-frame clones and is missing some. From that table come the V and J calls and clone size; the DNA was used to work out D and trimming. The sample carries about 200,000 clones, over 70% recorded once. The V gene's germline CDR1 is SGDLS and CDR2 YYNGEE. The CDR3 totals 15 residues. J gave up 3 bases and V 3 bases, and 4 bases lay outside the gene matches. Input material: peripheral blood. The chain links TRBV9 to TRBJ2-2, with 8 bases fitting TRBD2. The sequence was obtained from a man aged 35-49 years with acute or convalescent COVID-19. The CDR3 nucleotides read TGTGCCAGCAGCGGCCCGGGACTAGACACCGGGGAGCTGTTTTTT. The encoded protein is CASSGPGLDTGELFF.